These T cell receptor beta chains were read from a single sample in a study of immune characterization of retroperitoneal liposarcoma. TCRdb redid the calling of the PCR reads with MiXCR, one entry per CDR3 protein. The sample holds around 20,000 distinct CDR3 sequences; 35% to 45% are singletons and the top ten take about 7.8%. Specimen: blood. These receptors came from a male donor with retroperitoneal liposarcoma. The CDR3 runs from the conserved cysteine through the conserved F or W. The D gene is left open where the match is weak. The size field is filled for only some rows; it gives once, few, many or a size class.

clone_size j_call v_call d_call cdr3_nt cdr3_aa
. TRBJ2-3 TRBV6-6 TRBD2 TGTGCCAGCAGTTACTCCCGGCTAGCGGGAGACGGCACAGATACGCAGTATTTT CASSYSRLAGDGTDTQYF
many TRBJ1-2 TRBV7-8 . TGTGCCAGCAGCTTAGTCGCGGCGGGTTGGGGCTACACCTTC CASSLVAAGWGYTF
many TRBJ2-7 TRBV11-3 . TGTGCCAGCAGCTTAGGAGGGAGCTCCTACGAGCAGTACTTC CASSLGGSSYEQYF
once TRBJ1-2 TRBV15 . TGTGCCACAGGGAGGGGATCTAACTATGGCTACACCTTC CATGRGSNYGYTF
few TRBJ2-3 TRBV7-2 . TGTGCCAGCACCTTTAGCGGAGGCGTAGATACGCAGTATTTT CASTFSGGVDTQYF
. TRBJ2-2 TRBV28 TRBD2 TGTGCCAGCAGTTTCCCCTTCCTGCGAACTAGCGGGAGTACCGGGGAGCTGTTTTTT CASSFPFLRTSGSTGELFF
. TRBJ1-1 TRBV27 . TGTGCCAGCAAAGAGAACCCGGGCAGGGAAGCTTTCTTT CASKENPGREAFF
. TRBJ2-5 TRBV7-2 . TGTGCCAGCAGCTTAGTGGCGGAAGAGACCCAGTACTTC CASSLVAEETQYF
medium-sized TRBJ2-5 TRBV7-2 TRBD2 TGTGCCAGCAACCCCCCGGGGGGGACCCAGTACTTC CASNPPGGTQYF
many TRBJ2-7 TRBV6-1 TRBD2 TGTGCCAGCAAAGTGACTAGCGAATTCTACGAGCAGTACTTC CASKVTSEFYEQYF
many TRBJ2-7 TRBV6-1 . TGTGCCAGCAGACCCTTACATGGGGGCATCACCTACGAGCAGTACTTC CASRPLHGGITYEQYF
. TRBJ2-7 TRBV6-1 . TGTGCCAGCAGCAGGGGCAACGAGCAGTACTTC CASSRGNEQYF
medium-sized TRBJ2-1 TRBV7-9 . TGTGCCAGCAGCGAGACAGGAGCCTACGAGCAGTTCTTC CASSETGAYEQFF
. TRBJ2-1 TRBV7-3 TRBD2 TGTGCCAGCAGCAAACTAGCGGGAGGCGAAGACAATGAGCAGTTCTTC CASSKLAGGEDNEQFF
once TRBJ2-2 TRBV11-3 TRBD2 TGTGCCAGCAGCTTAGCCAGCGGGGAGATCACCGGGGAGCTGTTTTTT CASSLASGEITGELFF
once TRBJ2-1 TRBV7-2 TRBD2 TGTGCCAGCAGCAAGACTAGCGGGAGTTGGAATGAGCAGTTCTTC CASSKTSGSWNEQFF